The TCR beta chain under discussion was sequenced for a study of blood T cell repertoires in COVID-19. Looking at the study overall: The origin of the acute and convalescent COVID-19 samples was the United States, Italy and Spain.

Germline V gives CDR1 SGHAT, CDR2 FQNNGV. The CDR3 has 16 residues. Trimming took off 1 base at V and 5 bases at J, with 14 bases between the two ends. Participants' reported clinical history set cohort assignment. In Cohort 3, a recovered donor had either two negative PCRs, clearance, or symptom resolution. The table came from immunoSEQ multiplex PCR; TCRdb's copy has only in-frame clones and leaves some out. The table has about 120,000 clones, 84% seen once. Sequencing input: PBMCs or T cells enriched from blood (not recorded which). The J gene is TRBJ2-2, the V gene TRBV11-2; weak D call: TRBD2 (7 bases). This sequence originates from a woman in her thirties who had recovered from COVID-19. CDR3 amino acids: CASSLVSGGPTGELFF. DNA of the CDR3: TGTGCCAGCAGCTTAGTCTCCGGGGGGCCGACCGGGGAGCTGTTTTTT.